The 10 T cell receptor beta chains listed next were all sequenced from one sample in a study of blood T cell repertoires in COVID-19. The assay was immunoSEQ multiplex PCR, and TCRdb's table has in-frame clones only and misses some. The sample shows about 220,000 clones, around 88% of them seen only once. Sequencing input: PBMCs or T cells enriched from blood (not recorded which). The receptors were gathered from a woman aged 40 to 49 with acute COVID-19.

About this clone: The identical CDR3 is also encoded by other nucleotide sequences in the sample. This chain connects TRBV5-1 to TRBJ1-2; D might be TRBD1 (6 bases). The length of the CDR3 is 14 residues. V shed 0 bases and J shed 0 bases, with 6 bases lying between them. The germline V gene encodes CDR1 SGHRS and CDR2 YFSETQ. Here the CDR3 reads CASSLDRANYGYTF. The CDR3 DNA sequence: TGCGCCAGCAGCTTGGACAGGGCTAACTATGGCTACACCTTC.

The sample holds one count of this clone. The chain is built from TRBV4-2 and TRBJ2-1; 8 bases match TRBD2. V gave up 3 bases and J gave up 0 bases; unmatched junction bases: 10. The length of the CDR3 is 18 residues. Germline V gives CDR1 LGHNA, CDR2 YNFKEQ. The DNA of the CDR3 is TGTGCCAGCAGCCATCGCCCTGGGACTAGTGGCTCCTACAATGAGCAGTTCTTC. It codes for CASSHRPGTSGSYNEQFF.

The chain has TRBV29-1 and TRBJ1-1; unclear D gene. CDR3 size: 10 residues. CDR1 and CDR2 (germline): SQVTM, ANQGSEA. V was shortened by 3 bases and J by 11 bases, with 10 bases between the two germline ends. In DNA, the CDR3 is TGCAGCGTTGATGAGTTTGTCGCTTTCTTT. Residues: CSVDEFVAFF.

The V and J genes are TRBV11-2 and TRBJ2-7, with D possibly TRBD1 on 6 matching bases. The CDR3 spans 14 residues. In germline, CDR1 is SGHAT, CDR2 FQNNGV. Deletions cut 3 bases from V and 6 bases from J, with 15 bases between. Here the CDR3 DNA reads TGTGCCAGCAGCTTCGGTGCAGGGGCGGGCGAGCAGTACTTC. It translates to CASSFGAGAGEQYF.

The chain combines TRBV9 with TRBJ2-1; D gene unclear. Trimming took 0 bases from V and 0 from J, leaving 7 bases between them. In germline, CDR1 is SGDLS, CDR2 YYNGEE. This CDR3 comprises 15 residues. CDR3 residues: CASSVVLGSYNEQFF. Written as DNA, the CDR3 is TGTGCCAGCAGCGTAGTCCTCGGCTCCTACAATGAGCAGTTCTTC.

V gene TRBV7-2 combines with J gene TRBJ2-7; 7 bases agree with TRBD1. V shed 3 bases and J 5 bases; nucleotides not matched to a gene: 7. This CDR3 has 14 residues. The germline V gene encodes CDR1 SGHTA and CDR2 FQGNSA. CDR3 residues: CASSLYRGANEQYF. CDR3 coding DNA: TGTGCCAGCAGCTTGTACAGGGGTGCTAACGAGCAGTACTTC.

The rearrangement links TRBV5-1 to TRBJ2-3; 7 nucleotides agree with TRBD2. V dropped 4 bases and J dropped 1; count of bases not matched to a gene: 6. The CDR3 spans 15 residues. The V gene's germline CDR1 is SGHRS and CDR2 YFSETQ. The DNA of the CDR3 is TGCGCCAGCAGCCCAAGCGGGGACCGCACAGATACGCAGTATTTT. This translates into CASSPSGDRTDTQYF.

The chain combines TRBV28 with TRBJ1-3; 8 positions agree with TRBD1. V lost 4 bases, J lost 4 bases, and 3 bases stayed unmatched. Germline CDR1 and CDR2: MDHEN and SYDVKM. The CDR3 has 14 residues. CDR3 sequence: CASSSPGGGNTIYF. The DNA of the CDR3 is TGTGCCAGCAGTTCACCAGGGGGCGGAAACACCATATATTTT.

The chain has TRBV7-2 and TRBJ1-1; tentatively, D is TRBD1 (5 bases). V shed 1 base and J shed 7 bases, with 10 bases lying between them. CDR1 is SGHTA and CDR2 is FQGNSA in the germline V gene. The CDR3 totals 13 residues. The CDR3 protein is CASSLVWGGEAFF. For the CDR3, the DNA is TGTGCCAGCAGCTTAGTTTGGGGGGGTGAAGCTTTCTTT.

The CDR3 spells CASSRGGDLDGYTF. CDR3 nucleotide sequence: TGCGCCAGCAGCCGCGGAGGGGATCTAGATGGCTACACCTTC. J is TRBJ1-2 and V is TRBV5-1; maybe TRBD1 (5 bases). The CDR3 contains 14 residues. The V gene lost 4 bases and the J gene lost 6 bases, with 16 bases spanning the gap. Germline CDR1 reads SGHRS; CDR2 reads YFSETQ.